Listed below are T cell receptor beta chains from one sample, sequenced in a study of cytomegalovirus exposure and HLA in healthy donors. TCRdb's table, derived via immunoSEQ multiplex PCR, lists solely in-frame clones and lacks some. The repertoire holds 150,000 to 200,000 clones, with around 81% as singletons. The sequenced material came from PBMCs. These TCRs come from a man aged 30 to 39 in good health and CMV-seronegative. CDR3s include the opening cysteine and the closing phenylalanine or tryptophan. D genes are given only for firm matches. Size is omitted from some rows. Given values are once, few, many or a class for expanded clones.

len,abundance,v_gene,d_gene,j_gene,CDR3aa,CDR3nt
14,NA,TRBV6-4,TRBD1,TRBJ2-3,CASSDGQGGDTQYF,TGTGCCAGCAGCGACGGACAGGGCGGCGATACGCAGTATTTT
11,NA,TRBV28,NA,TRBJ2-5,CASTSPGAQYF,TGTGCCAGCACCTCCCCAGGGGCCCAGTACTTC
14,once,TRBV5-1,NA,TRBJ2-7,CASSLLPRGYEQYF,TGCGCCAGCAGCTTATTGCCCAGAGGGTACGAGCAGTACTTC
14,NA,TRBV6-1,TRBD1,TRBJ1-5,CASGRTGVGQPQHF,TGTGCCAGCGGTAGGACAGGGGTGGGTCAGCCCCAGCATTTT
13,NA,TRBV7-8,NA,TRBJ2-1,CASSFSRGHEQFF,TGTGCCAGCAGCTTTAGTAGGGGCCATGAGCAGTTCTTC
15,NA,TRBV9,TRBD2,TRBJ2-7,CASSVGLAGSYEQYF,TGTGCCAGCAGCGTAGGATTAGCGGGCAGCTACGAGCAGTACTTC
14,once,TRBV2,TRBD2,TRBJ2-1,CASTVLTSSNEQFF,TGTGCCAGCACGGTCCTGACTAGCAGCAATGAGCAGTTCTTC
14,NA,TRBV19,NA,TRBJ2-1,CASTASSRSNEQFF,TGTGCCAGTACCGCTTCCTCCCGCAGCAATGAGCAGTTCTTC
17,NA,TRBV5-6,TRBD1,TRBJ2-6,CASSTGQSNSGANVLTF,TGTGCCAGCAGCACGGGACAGTCCAACTCTGGGGCCAACGTCCTGACTTTC
16,NA,TRBV10-3,TRBD1,TRBJ1-3,CAIQGTGGISGNTIYF,TGTGCCATCCAGGGGACAGGGGGCATTTCGGGAAACACCATATATTTT
14,NA,TRBV10-3,NA,TRBJ2-2,CAVNREANTGELFF,TGTGCCGTAAACAGGGAAGCGAACACCGGGGAGCTGTTTTTT